A single TCR beta chain is shown here with its context. This clonotype has only one observation. The clone's antigen remains unknown. Being one base from a much bigger clone, this may be a read error. Full-length TCR variable regions were amplified by 5' RACE PCR with constant-region reverse primers, and semi-nested PCR with Nested Universal Primer A was subsequently performed. The ReliaPrep RNA Cell Miniprep System was used to extract total RNA, which was then reverse transcribed into 5'RACE-ready cDNA with the SMARTer RACE 5'/3' Kit. Multiplex adaptors were used to barcode full-length TCR alpha and beta libraries, and the barcoded libraries were sequenced on an Illumina MiSeq. On the authors' methods: For each of nine subset-tissue groups, sequencing data from the five patients were combined, and the groups were compared by unsupervised clustering of TCR gene usage. The Morisita-Horn index was used to calculate repertoire similarity, with shared sequences weighted by how much each contributed to each repertoire. TCRdb cleaned the public reads at Q25 with fastp, built clones with MiXCR and kept in-frame beta chains. Each CDR3 protein gets just one entry, which takes the most common genes and DNA from the rows behind it. TCRdb, not the original authors, processed these V and J calls. This sample is represented by approximately 57,000 distinct CDR3 sequences; around 20% of them were singletons. The ten largest account for 3.2% of the sample.

CD4+CD25+CD127-/low cells were isolated as Tregs. Tregs, naive and memory CD4+ T cells from tumor, blood and ipsilateral draining lymph nodes of five breast cancer patients underwent full-length TCR alpha and beta sequencing. Tumor tissue and lymph nodes obtained by ipsilateral axillary dissection were perfused with PBS, cut into small pieces and digested using collagenase I and hyaluronidase. A purity exceeding 90% was confirmed by FACS for the sorted cell populations. The sample comes from a study (dated by TCRdb to between 2015 and 2016). Background on the whole study: Whether tumor-infiltrating Tregs in breast cancer are recruited from blood Tregs or converted in situ from other CD4+ T cell subsets was tested.

Broader findings and caveats from the paper: The TCR alpha and beta sequences of tumor-infiltrating Tregs showed the greatest overlap with tumor naive CD4+ T cells, followed by blood naive CD4+ T cells. The TCR gene usage of tumor memory CD4+ T cells clustered together with blood and lymph node memory CD4+ cells and with lymph node naive CD4+ cells. Rather than covering whole repertoires, validation in the larger cohort was restricted to a single TCR beta V-J rearrangement.

This TCR derives from a female donor with breast cancer. The sequencing sample was made of tumor-infiltrating Tregs sorted from the breast tumor.

In nucleotide form, the sequence is TGCAGTGCTCAGAGTCTAGCACGCACCGGGGAGCTGTTTTTT. The resulting protein is CSAQSLARTGELFF. The chain links TRBV20-1 with TRBJ2-2, with TRBD2 as a weak D call on 5 bases. CDR1 and CDR2 are read off the germline V gene (reference sequence) as DFQATT and SNEGSKA. The CDR3 numbers 14 residues from cysteine through phenylalanine. Only the CDR3 portion is preserved as DNA: 42 bases, with reading frame beginning at the first base. V and J are truncated by 5 bases and 4 bases respectively, leaving an intervening sequence of 14 bases.